Listed here are 11 T cell receptor beta chains from one sample, sequenced in a study of blood T cell repertoires in COVID-19. The protocol was immunoSEQ multiplex PCR, while the TCRdb copy is restricted to in-frame clones and leaves out a portion. This sample yields about 55,000 clones, of which roughly 85% are seen a single time; roughly 13% belongs to the top ten. Input material: peripheral blood. The receptors stem from a human donor in a cohort sampled during active COVID-19.

Written as DNA, the CDR3 is TGTGCCAGCAGCCAAGAAAGGCTAACTAGCGGAGGCGAAGAAGAGTACTTC. It encodes CASSQERLTSGGEEEYF. V gene TRBV3-1 (or the pseudogene TRBV3-2) combines with J gene TRBJ2-7; the match to TRBD2 covers 8 bases. CDR3 length: 17 residues. V lost 0 bases, J lost 11 bases, and 18 bases stayed unmatched. Per the germline V gene, CDR1 is LGHDT and CDR2 is YNNKEL (reference sequence).

This sequence joins TRBV19 and TRBJ2-2; 11 bases map to TRBD2. From germline, CDR1 is LNHDA and CDR2 SQIVND (reference sequence). Trimming cost V 5 bases and J 5 bases; bases outside gene matches: 7. CDR3 size: 16 residues. This chain's CDR3 is CASSRPGLAATGELFF. The CDR3 nucleotides are TGTGCCAGTAGTCGCCCGGGACTAGCGGCTACCGGGGAGCTGTTTTTT.

The chain combines TRBV7-2 with TRBJ2-7; 9 bases line up with TRBD1. The CDR3 contains 14 residues. V was pared by 5 bases and J by 5 bases, with 7 bases of the junction left unmatched. Germline V lookup: CDR1 SGHTA, CDR2 FQGNSA. The CDR3 reads CASSPGTGRHEQYF. For the CDR3, the DNA is TGTGCCAGCAGCCCCGGGACAGGGCGCCACGAGCAGTACTTC.

The V and J genes are TRBV24-1 and TRBJ1-5; 7 nucleotides agree with TRBD1. V was pared by 3 bases and J by 7 bases, with 5 bases of the junction left unmatched. The CDR3 sequence is 14 residues long. Germline loops: CDR1 KGHDR, CDR2 SFDVKD. The CDR3, as DNA: TGTGCCACCAGTGATACAGGGGAGAGACAGCCCCAGCATTTT. Amino acid sequence: CATSDTGERQPQHF.

The rearrangement links TRBV18 to TRBJ1-2; the D is unclear. Trimming left V 3 bases short and J 5 bases short, with 10 bases between. The CDR3 spans 13 residues. Germline values: CDR1 KGHSH, CDR2 LQKENI. The CDR3: CASSPGRSYGYTF. DNA of the CDR3: TGTGCCAGCTCACCGGGGAGATCATATGGCTACACCTTC. Supplemented by reference TRBV18 and TRBJ1-2, the full variable domain reads NAGVMQNPRHLVRRRGQEARLRCSPMKGHSHVYWYRQLPEEGLKFMVYLQKENIIDESGMPKERFSAEFPKEGPSILRIQQVVRGDSAAYFCASSPGRSYGYTFGSGTRLTVV.

The CDR3 here is CASSDGGFYEQYF. The CDR3 DNA reads TGTGCCAGCAGTGACGGCGGGTTCTACGAGCAGTACTTC. The chain recombines TRBV2 with TRBJ2-7; the D gene is possibly TRBD2 (5 bases). Germline CDR1 SNHLY, CDR2 FYNNEI. V gave up 3 bases and J gave up 3 bases, with 9 bases separating them. The CDR3 is 13 amino acids.

The chain recombines TRBV27 with TRBJ2-6, with 7 bases lining up with TRBD1. V gave up 6 bases and J gave up 2 bases; unmatched junction bases: 1. Germline-derived CDR1 and CDR2 are MNHEY and SMNVEV (reference sequence). This CDR3 region has 14 residues. The CDR3 sequence: CASRRGPGANVLTF. CDR3 coding DNA: TGTGCCAGCAGGAGGGGGCCTGGGGCCAACGTCCTGACTTTC.

The CDR3 loop reads CSVGWTGNTGELFF. The CDR3 bases are TGCAGCGTTGGTTGGACAGGGAACACCGGGGAGCTGTTTTTT. V and J are TRBV29-1 and TRBJ2-2, with TRBD1 matching over 7 bases. Germline V gives CDR1 SQVTM, CDR2 ANQGSEA. The CDR3 spans 14 residues. J lost 1 base, V lost 4 bases, and 3 bases had no gene match.

The V call is TRBV3-1 (or the pseudogene TRBV3-2), the J call TRBJ2-7; D perhaps matches TRBD2 (5 bases). Trimming removed 0 bases from V and 3 bases from J, with 12 bases in between. Germline CDR1 is LGHDT and CDR2 is YNNKEL (reference sequence). This CDR3 spans 15 amino acids. The CDR3, as DNA: TGTGCCAGCAGCCAAGATAGGGCGGGCTACTACGAGCAGTACTTC. The encoded protein is CASSQDRAGYYEQYF.

This chain uses TRBV7-8 with TRBJ2-7, with D hard to call. V lost 1 base, J lost 3 bases, and 13 bases lay in between. This CDR3 spans 15 amino acids. Germline CDR1 is SGHVS and CDR2 is FQNEAQ. The CDR3 sequence is CASSLGSVGRYEQYF. The CDR3 bases are TGTGCCAGCAGCTTAGGGTCGGTGGGCCGCTACGAGCAGTACTTC. The full variable domain, with the rest looked up from reference TRBV7-8 and TRBJ2-7, is GAGVSQSPRYKVAKRGQDVALRCDPISGHVSLFWYQQALGQGPEFLTYFQNEAQLDKSGLPSDRFFAERPEGSVSTLKIQRTQQEDSAVYLCASSLGSVGRYEQYFGPGTRLTVT.

The chain employs TRBV5-6 and TRBJ1-1; 11 bases fit TRBD1. The germline CDR1 and CDR2 sequences are SGHDT and YYEEEE. The CDR3 totals 16 residues. The V gene end was trimmed by 2 bases and the J gene end by 4 bases; junction bases not matched to a gene: 7. CDR3 nucleotide sequence: TGTGCCAGCAGCTTCGGGACAGGGGGTTCGGGCACTGAAGCTTTCTTT. Protein product: CASSFGTGGSGTEAFF.